This T cell receptor beta chain derives from a study of T cell responses to AZD1222 COVID-19 vaccine. Study-wide points: With dominance at 160-218 and 743-854, vaccine-associated CD4 TCRs spanned spike. Mostly white British, mostly female donors; authors suggested clonal diversity may be underestimated. Targets within unmutated variant regions were reportedly found for nearly half of spike-specific TCRs.

CDR3 length equals 12 residues. The ends were cut back, 6 bases at V and 5 bases at J, with 9 bases in the middle. Generated by immunoSEQ multiplex PCR, the TCRdb table keeps only in-frame clones and is missing some. Of 130,000 or so clones in the sample, about 91% were seen once. For this clone: What it binds is unknown.

This TCR came from an adult who received the AZD1222 COVID-19 vaccine. The rearrangement links TRBV12-3 or TRBV12-4 to TRBJ2-3; D possibly uses TRBD1 or TRBD2 (5 bases each). The specimen was peripheral blood, collected 28 days after the second AZD1222 dose. Here the CDR3 reads CASRGTGDTQYF. CDR3 sequence (DNA): TGTGCCAGCAGGGGGACGGGAGATACGCAGTATTTT.